A single sample is the source of the 4 T cell receptor beta chains below, sequenced in a study of CD8+CD57+ T cells in acquired aplastic anemia. Patients chosen for sequencing had shown CD8+CD57+ cell expansion by flow cytometry. The template for TCR beta VDJ and CDR3 sequence profiling was genomic DNA. MiXCR, applied by TCRdb to the reads, yields one record per CDR3 protein. Among more than 70,000 distinct CDR3 sequences listed, just over 70% were seen once. Sequenced input: sorted CD4+, CD8+, or CD8+CD57+ T cells (not recorded which) from PBMCs. The source is a human donor with aplastic anemia.

The chain carries TRBV2 and TRBJ1-4; 10 bases fit TRBD1. The CDR3 is 15 amino acids. Trimming took 4 bases from V and 6 from J; bases not matched to a gene: 5. Looked up from germline, CDR1 is SNHLY and CDR2 is FYNNEI. CDR3 loop: CASSGDRGLDEKLFF. For the CDR3, the DNA is TGTGCCAGCAGTGGAGACAGGGGGCTTGATGAAAAACTGTTTTTT.

The V call is TRBV20-1, the J call TRBJ2-5; D is uncertain. Germline V lookup: CDR1 DFQATT, CDR2 SNEGSKA (reference sequence). V dropped 6 bases and J dropped 5 bases, with 13 bases sitting between them. This CDR3 contains 12 residues. The CDR3 reads CSASEWRETQYF. The DNA of the CDR3 is TGCAGTGCCAGTGAGTGGCGGGAGACCCAGTACTTC.

This clonotype turned up a few times. This chain joins TRBV19 and TRBJ2-2; either TRBD1 or TRBD2 may supply D (5 bases each). The CDR3 spans 18 residues. Trimming left V 11 bases short and J 5 bases short, with 30 bases between. Germline V gives CDR1 LNHDA, CDR2 SQIVND (reference sequence). DNA for the CDR3: TGTGCCCGGGGTCCGCCCCAGGGAGTAAGTGGGAATACCGGGGAGCTGTTTTTT. It specifies CARGPPQGVSGNTGELFF.

Concerning this clonotype: One end of the junction fails to match germline, which may point to a read error. The rearrangement uses TRBV6-1 and TRBJ1-6, with D uncertain. CDR3 length: 12 amino acids. Germline loops: CDR1 MNHNS, CDR2 SASEGT. The CDR3 DNA is TGTGCCAGCAGTCGGTCAGCCTTTCCCTCTCGCTTT. Protein sequence: CASSRSAFPSRF.